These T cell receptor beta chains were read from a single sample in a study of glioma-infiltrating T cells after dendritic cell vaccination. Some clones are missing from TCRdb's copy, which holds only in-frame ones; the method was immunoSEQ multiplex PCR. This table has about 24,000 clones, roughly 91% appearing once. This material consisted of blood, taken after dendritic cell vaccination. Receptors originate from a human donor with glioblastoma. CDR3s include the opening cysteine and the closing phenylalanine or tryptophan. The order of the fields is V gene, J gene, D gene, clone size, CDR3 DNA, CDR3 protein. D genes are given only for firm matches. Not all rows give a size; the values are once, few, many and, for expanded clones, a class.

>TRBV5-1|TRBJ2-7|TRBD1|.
TGCGCCAGCAGCTTGGAGGGGGCCGGCTCCTACGAGCAGTACTTC
CASSLEGAGSYEQYF
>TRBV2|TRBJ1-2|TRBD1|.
TGTGCCAGCAGGAGGGGGCGCGAAGGCTATGGCTACACCTTC
CASRRGREGYGYTF
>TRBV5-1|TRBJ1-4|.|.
TGCGCCAGCAGCTTGGTTACAGGGAGGGAGGAAAAACTGTTTTTT
CASSLVTGREEKLFF
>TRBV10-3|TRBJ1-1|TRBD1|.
TGTGCCATCAGTGGAGGACAGGGCGAGGCTTTCTTT
CAISGGQGEAFF
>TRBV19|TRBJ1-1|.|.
TGTGCCAGTACCTGGGGGCGGGGGAACGCTGAAGCTTTCTTT
CASTWGRGNAEAFF
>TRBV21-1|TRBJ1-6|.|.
TGTGCCGGAAGAAGGGGGTCCCATAATTCCCCCCTCCACTTT
CAGRRGSHNSPLHF
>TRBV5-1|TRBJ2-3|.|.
TGCGCCAGCAGCTTGACAGGTCTGAGCACAGATACGCAGTATTTT
CASSLTGLSTDTQYF
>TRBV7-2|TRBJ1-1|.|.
TGTGCCAGCAGCTTAGGGGGCATTTCGAACACTGAAGCTTTCTTT
CASSLGGISNTEAFF
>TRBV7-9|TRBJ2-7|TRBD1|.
TGTGCCAGCAGCATGGACAGGGTAAGGCTCGAGCAGTACTTC
CASSMDRVRLEQYF
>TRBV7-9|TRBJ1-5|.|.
TGTGCCAGCAGCTTGGGCCCCAATCAGCCCCAGCATTTT
CASSLGPNQPQHF
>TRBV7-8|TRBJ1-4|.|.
TGTGCCAGCAGCCGACAGATTAATGAAAAACTGTTTTTT
CASSRQINEKLFF
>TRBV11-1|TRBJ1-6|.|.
TGTGCCAGCAGCGAACAGGAGAATTCACCCCTCCACTTT
CASSEQENSPLHF
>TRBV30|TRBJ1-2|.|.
TGTGCCTGGAGTCCCCTCTATGGCTACACCTTC
CAWSPLYGYTF
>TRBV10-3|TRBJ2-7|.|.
TGTGCCATCAGTGAAAGGTCAATTCAAGTATCTAGCTCCTACGAGCAGTACTTC
CAISERSIQVSSSYEQYF
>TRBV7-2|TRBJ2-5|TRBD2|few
TGTGCCAGCAGCCAGGCGCGGGGGGCCGATGCCAGAGAGACCCAGTACTTC
CASSQARGADARETQYF
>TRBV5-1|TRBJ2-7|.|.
TGCGCCAGCAGCTTGACCGACACCTCCTACGAGCAGTACTTC
CASSLTDTSYEQYF